This entry is about one T cell receptor beta chain. No antigen is known for it. PCR amplification relied on 60 Vbeta primers (plus 13 Jbeta primers). The data were produced by immunoSEQ multiplex PCR, yet TCRdb's version contains in-frame clones alone and is incomplete. The data hold 80,000 to 100,000 clones, with about 81% observed a single time. The sample comes from a study of cytomegalovirus exposure and HLA in healthy donors. For the study at large: As released early, the data held about 85 million unique TCRs from HLA-typed donors. The Caucasian-associated ancestry cluster held 65% to 90% of 300 to 450 genotyped donors.

Study-wide results and limits: Equally common other TCR beta chains were less clonally expanded than HLA-associated ones, a later analysis found. A link between a missense DCLRE1C variant and TCR beta V- and J-gene trimming emerged from a later analysis.

V shed 1 base, J shed 7 bases, and the junction held 12 bases outside the gene matches. The CDR3 is made up of 17 amino acids. Germline V gene sequence: CDR1 SGHTA, CDR2 FQGNSA. The chain uses TRBV7-2 and TRBJ1-1, with TRBD1 identical over 10 bases. This TCR was sampled from a man between 40 and 49 years old in good health and CMV-seronegative. The sequenced material came from PBMCs. In DNA, the CDR3 is TGTGCCAGCAGCTTAGGCTGGGACAGGGGTCCCGGGGGTGAAGCTTTCTTT. Its translation: CASSLGWDRGPGGEAFF.